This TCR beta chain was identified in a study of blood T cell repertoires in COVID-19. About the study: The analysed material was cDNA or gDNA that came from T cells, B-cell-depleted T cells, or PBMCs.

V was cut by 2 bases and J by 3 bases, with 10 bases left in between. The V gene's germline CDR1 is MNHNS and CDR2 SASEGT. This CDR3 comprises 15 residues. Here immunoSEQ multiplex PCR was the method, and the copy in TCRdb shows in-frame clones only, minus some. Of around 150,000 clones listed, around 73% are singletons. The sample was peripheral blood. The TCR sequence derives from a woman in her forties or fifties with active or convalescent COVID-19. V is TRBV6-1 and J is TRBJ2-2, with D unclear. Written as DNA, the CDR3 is TGTGCCAGCAGTGAATCTGGCACCTACACCGGGGAGCTGTTTTTT. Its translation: CASSESGTYTGELFF.